These T cell receptor beta chains were read from a single sample in a study of cytomegalovirus exposure and HLA in healthy donors. Method: immunoSEQ multiplex PCR; TCRdb's copy keeps in-frame clones and lacks some. The profile covers approximately 150,000 clones, with roughly 80% appearing a single time and over 4.5% taken by the ten largest. The sequencing sample was made of PBMCs. The receptors originated from a male donor in good health and CMV-seronegative. The CDR3 runs from the conserved cysteine through the conserved F or W.

v_call	j_call	cdr3_aa
TRBV18	TRBJ1-3	CASSPGTGSGNTIYF
TRBV6-1	TRBJ1-5	CASTRRQVDQPQHF
TRBV28	TRBJ1-5	CASSLRVSNQPQHF
TRBV5-1	TRBJ1-6	CASSGGMYNSPLHF
TRBV11-2	TRBJ1-4	CASNVDRNEKLFF
TRBV7-9	TRBJ2-5	CASSLVLSGQETQYF
TRBV5-1	TRBJ1-6	CASSLTGGTYNSPLHF
TRBV5-3	TRBJ2-7	CARSRLYSGGSSYEQYF
TRBV7-8	TRBJ2-5	CASSLALGAGRGETQYF
TRBV6-1	TRBJ1-5	CASSDSDRRYSNQPQHF
TRBV7-2	TRBJ2-7	CASSLFLSPSYEQYF
TRBV5-1	TRBJ1-1	CANSLAEGREAFF
TRBV11-2	TRBJ1-1	CASSFPGGGTEAFF
TRBV5-1	TRBJ1-1	CASSEGSGMNTEAFF
TRBV7-2	TRBJ1-5	CASAGRNQPQHF
TRBV6-1	TRBJ2-5	CASTSRETQYF
TRBV6-1	TRBJ1-5	CASSEYGGNNQPQHF
TRBV5-1	TRBJ2-1	CASSLRDRAYEQFF
TRBV12-2	TRBJ2-3	CASRDPWTSESTDTQYF
TRBV6-5	TRBJ1-1	CASSGRTAEAFF
TRBV7-2	TRBJ1-5	CASSLVGDSHSNQPQHF
TRBV18	TRBJ2-7	CASSRQGQGAEQYF